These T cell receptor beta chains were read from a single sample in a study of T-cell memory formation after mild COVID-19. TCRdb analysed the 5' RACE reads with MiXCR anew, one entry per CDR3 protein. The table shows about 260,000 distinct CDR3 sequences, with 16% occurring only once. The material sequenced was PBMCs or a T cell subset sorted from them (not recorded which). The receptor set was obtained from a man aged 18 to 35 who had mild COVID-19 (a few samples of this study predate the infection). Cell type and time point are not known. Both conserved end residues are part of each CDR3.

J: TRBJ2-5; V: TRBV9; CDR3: CASSVEFNQETQYF
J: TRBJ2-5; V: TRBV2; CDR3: CASRRGPASGAQYF
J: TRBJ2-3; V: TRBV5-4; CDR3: CASSSLIGSGGARDTQYF
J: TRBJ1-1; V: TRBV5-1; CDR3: CASSPRTANTEAFF
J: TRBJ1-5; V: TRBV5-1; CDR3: CASSLGDRGQPQHF
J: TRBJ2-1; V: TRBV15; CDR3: CATSREGSEQFF
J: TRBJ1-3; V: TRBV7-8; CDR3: CASSLEYAGNTIYF
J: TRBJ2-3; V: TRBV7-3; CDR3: CASSSTPGQGTDTQYF
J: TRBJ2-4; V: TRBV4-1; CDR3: CASRDVARQGRAKNIQYF
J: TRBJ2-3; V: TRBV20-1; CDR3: CSAWGDYPAADTQYF
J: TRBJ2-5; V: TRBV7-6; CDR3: CASSYQEGAETQYF
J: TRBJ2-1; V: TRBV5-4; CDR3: CASSSYEAFGQFF
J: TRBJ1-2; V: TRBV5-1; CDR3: CASTYRRPGPKDGYTF
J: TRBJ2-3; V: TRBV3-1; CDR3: CASSSTGSGTQYF
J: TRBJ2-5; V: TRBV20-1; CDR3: CSARDGRALGGETQYF
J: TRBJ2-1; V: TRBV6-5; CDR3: CASSYGTPDEQFF
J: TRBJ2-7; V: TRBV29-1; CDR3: CSVEEHGQYYEQYF
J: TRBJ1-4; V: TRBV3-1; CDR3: CASSQGQLSATNEKLFF
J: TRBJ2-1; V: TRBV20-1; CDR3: CSASTYNEQFF
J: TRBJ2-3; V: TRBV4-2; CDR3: CASSQDYASTDTQYF
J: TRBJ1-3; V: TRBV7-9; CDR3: CASSPGSGGNTIYF
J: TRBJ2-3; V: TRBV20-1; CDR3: CSAAGRSTGTDTQYF
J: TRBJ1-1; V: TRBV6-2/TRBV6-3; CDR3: CASRLRTHSNTGAFF
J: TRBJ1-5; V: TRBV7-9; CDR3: CASSVGQGAGQPQHF
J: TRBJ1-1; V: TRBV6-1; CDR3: CASSKTAPGMNTEAFF
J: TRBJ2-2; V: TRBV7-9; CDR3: CASRSTWMNTGELFF
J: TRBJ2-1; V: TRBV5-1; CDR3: CASSLGQEQFF
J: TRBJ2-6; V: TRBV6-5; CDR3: CASSPLRGQGLSGANVLTF
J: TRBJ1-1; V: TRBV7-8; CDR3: CASSSQGARTEAFF
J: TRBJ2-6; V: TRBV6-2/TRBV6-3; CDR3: CASSSDFPSGANVLTF
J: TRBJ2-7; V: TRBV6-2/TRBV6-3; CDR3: CASERVGEDYEQYF
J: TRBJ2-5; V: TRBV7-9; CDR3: CASSGPGTSETQYF
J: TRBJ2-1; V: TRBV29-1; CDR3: CSVEGWASYNEQFF
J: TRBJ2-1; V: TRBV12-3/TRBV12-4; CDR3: CASTSGLAFYEQFF